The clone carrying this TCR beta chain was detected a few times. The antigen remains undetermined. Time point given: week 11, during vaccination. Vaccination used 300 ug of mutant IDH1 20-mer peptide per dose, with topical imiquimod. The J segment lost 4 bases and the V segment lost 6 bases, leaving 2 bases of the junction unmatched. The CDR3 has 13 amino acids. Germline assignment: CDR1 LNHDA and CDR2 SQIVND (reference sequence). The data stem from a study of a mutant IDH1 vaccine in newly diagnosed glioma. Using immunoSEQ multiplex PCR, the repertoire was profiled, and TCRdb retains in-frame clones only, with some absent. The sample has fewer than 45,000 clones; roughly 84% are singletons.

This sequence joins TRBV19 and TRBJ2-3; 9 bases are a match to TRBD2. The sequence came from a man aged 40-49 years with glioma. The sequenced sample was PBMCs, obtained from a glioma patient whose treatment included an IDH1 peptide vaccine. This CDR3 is CASRVAGADTQYF. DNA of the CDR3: TGTGCCAGTAGGGTAGCGGGAGCAGATACGCAGTATTTT.